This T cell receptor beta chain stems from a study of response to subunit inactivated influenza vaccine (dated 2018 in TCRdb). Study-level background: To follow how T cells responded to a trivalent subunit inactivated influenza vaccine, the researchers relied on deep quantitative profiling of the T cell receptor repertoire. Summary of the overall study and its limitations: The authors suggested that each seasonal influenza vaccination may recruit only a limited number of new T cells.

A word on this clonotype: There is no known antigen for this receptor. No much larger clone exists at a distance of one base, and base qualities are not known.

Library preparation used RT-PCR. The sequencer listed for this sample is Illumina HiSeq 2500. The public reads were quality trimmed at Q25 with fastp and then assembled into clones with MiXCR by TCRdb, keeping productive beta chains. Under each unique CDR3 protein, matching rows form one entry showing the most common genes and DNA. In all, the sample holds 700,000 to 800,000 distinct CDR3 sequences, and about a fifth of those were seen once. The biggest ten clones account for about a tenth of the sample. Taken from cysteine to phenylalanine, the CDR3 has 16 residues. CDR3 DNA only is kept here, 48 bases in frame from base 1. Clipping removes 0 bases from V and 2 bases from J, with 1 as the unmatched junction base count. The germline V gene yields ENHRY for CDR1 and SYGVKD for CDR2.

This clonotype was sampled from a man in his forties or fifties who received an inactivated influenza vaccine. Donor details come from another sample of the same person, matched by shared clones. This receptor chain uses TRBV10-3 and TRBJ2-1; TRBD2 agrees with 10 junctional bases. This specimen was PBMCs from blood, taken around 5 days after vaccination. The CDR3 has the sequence CAISESTSGTYNEQFF. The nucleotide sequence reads TGTGCCATCAGTGAGTCCACTAGCGGGACCTACAATGAGCAGTTCTTC.